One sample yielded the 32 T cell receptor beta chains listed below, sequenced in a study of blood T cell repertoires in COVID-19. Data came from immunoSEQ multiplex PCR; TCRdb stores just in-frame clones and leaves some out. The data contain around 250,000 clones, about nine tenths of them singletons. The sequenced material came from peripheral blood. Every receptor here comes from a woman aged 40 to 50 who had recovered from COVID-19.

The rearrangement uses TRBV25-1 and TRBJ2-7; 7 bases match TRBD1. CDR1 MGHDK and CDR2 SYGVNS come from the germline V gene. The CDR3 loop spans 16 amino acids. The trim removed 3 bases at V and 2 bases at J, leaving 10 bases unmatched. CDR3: CASSDDRDSKPYEQYF. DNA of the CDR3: TGTGCCAGCAGTGACGACAGGGATTCTAAACCCTACGAGCAGTACTTC.

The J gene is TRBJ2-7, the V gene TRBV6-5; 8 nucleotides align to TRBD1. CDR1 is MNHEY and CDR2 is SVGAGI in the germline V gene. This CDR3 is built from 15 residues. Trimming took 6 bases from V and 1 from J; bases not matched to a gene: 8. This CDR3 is CASSLGTGESYEQYF. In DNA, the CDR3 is TGTGCCAGCAGCCTTGGGACAGGAGAATCCTACGAGCAGTACTTC.

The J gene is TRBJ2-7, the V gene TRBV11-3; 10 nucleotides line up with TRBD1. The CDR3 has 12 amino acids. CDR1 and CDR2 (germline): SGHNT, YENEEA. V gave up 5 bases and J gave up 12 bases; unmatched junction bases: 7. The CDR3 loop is CASSPGQGFTYF. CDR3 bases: TGTGCCAGCAGCCCGGGACAGGGGTTCACGTACTTC.

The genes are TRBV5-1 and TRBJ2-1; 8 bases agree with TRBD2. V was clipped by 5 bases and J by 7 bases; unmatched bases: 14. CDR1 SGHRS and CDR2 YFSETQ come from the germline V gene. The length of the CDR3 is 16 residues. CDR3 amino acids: CASRSVEGTRKNEQFF. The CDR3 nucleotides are TGCGCCAGCAGATCTGTGGAGGGGACTAGGAAGAATGAGCAGTTCTTC.

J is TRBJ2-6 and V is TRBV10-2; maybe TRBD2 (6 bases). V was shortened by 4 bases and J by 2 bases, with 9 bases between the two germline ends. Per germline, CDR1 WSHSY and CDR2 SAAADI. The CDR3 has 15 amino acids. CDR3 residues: CASSGGGTGANVLTF. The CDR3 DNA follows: TGCGCCAGCAGTGGAGGCGGGACTGGGGCCAACGTCCTGACTTTC.

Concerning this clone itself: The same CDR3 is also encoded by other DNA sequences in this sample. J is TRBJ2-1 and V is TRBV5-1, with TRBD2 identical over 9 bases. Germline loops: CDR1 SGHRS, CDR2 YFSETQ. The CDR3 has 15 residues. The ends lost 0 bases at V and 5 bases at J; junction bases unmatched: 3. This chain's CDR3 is CASSLGGGRDNEQFF. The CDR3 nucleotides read TGCGCCAGCAGCTTGGGTGGCGGGAGGGACAATGAGCAGTTCTTC.

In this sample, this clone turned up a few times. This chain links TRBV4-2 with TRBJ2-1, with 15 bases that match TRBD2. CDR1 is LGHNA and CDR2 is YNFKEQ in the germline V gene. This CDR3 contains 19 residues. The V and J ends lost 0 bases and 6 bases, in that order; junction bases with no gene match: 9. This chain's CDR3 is CASSQDSGGTSGRSNEQFF. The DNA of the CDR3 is TGTGCCAGCAGCCAAGATAGTGGAGGGACTAGCGGGAGGAGCAATGAGCAGTTCTTC.

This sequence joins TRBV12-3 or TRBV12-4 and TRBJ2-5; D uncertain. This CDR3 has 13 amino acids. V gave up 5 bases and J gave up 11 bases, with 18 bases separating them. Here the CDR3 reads CASSSTTLTSQYF. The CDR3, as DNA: TGTGCCAGCAGTAGCACTACTCTTACCTCTCAGTACTTC.

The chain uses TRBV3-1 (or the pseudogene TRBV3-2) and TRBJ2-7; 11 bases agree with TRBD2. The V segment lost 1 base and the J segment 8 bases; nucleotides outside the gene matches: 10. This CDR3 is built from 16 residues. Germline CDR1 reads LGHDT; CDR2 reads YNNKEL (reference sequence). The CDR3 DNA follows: TGTGCCAGCAGCCAAGCGACTAGCGGGAACCCTTTGAAGCAGTACTTC. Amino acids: CASSQATSGNPLKQYF.

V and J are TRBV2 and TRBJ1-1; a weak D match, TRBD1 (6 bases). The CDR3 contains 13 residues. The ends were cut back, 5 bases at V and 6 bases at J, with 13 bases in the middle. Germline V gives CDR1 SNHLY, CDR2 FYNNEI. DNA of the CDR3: TGTGCCAGCAGTTCTACAGGGCTCCCTGAAGCTTTCTTT. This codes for CASSSTGLPEAFF.

The CDR3 bases are TGTGCCAGCAGCTTGCCGACAGACTCCTACGAGCAGTACTTC. Amino acids: CASSLPTDSYEQYF. The V gene is TRBV5-4, the J gene TRBJ2-7, with D possibly TRBD1 on 5 matching bases. The CDR3 sequence is 14 residues long. The germline V and J ends were trimmed by 1 base and 0 bases, with 8 bases remaining between them. Germline V lookup: CDR1 SGHNT, CDR2 YYREEE (reference sequence).

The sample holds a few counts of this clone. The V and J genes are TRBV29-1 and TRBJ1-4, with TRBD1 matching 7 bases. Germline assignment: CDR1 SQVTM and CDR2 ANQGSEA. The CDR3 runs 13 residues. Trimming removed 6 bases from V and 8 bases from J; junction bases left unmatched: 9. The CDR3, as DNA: TGCAGCGTCCCCGAGGGGGCAGGGGAAAAACTGTTTTTT. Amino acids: CSVPEGAGEKLFF.

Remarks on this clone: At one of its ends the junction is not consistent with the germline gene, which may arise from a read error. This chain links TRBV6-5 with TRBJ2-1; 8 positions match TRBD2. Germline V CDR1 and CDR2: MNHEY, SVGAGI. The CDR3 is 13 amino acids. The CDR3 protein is CATSGFSQQEQFF. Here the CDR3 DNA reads TGCGCCACTAGCGGCTTCTCCCAACAGGAGCAGTTCTTC.

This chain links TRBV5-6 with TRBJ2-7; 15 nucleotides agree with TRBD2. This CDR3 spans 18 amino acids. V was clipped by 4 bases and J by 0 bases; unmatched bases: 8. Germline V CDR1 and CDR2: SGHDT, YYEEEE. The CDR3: CASSGTWTSGRDSYEQYF. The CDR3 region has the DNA TGTGCCAGCAGCGGGACGTGGACTAGCGGGAGGGACTCCTACGAGCAGTACTTC.

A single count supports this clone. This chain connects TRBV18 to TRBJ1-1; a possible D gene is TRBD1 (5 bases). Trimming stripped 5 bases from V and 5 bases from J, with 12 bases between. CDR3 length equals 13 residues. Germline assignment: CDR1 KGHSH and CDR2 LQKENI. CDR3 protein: CASSGIQGTEAFF. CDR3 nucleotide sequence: TGTGCCAGCTCAGGGATCCAGGGAACTGAAGCTTTCTTT.

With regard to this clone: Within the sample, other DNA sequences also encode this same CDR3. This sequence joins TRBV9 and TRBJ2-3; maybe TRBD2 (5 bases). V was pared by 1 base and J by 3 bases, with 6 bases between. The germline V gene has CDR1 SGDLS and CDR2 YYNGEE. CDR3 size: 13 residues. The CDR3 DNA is TGTGCCAGCAGCGTACCGGGGACAGATACGCAGTATTTT. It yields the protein CASSVPGTDTQYF.

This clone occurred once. CDR3 amino acids: CASSLEGTVPEAFF. In DNA form, the CDR3 reads TGTGCCAGCAGTTTAGAGGGGACAGTCCCTGAAGCTTTCTTT. The chain carries TRBV28 and TRBJ1-1; 7 bases map to TRBD1. V lost 2 bases, J lost 6 bases, and 6 bases stayed unmatched. The CDR3 has 14 residues. Germline assignment: CDR1 MDHEN and CDR2 SYDVKM.

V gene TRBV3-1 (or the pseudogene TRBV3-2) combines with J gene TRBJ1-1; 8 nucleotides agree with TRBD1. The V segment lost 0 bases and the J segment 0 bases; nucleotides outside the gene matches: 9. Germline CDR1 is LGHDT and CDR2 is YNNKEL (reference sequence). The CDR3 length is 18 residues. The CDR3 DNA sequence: TGTGCCAGCAGCCAAGACCCTACAGGGGGGAAAATGAACACTGAAGCTTTCTTT. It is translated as CASSQDPTGGKMNTEAFF.

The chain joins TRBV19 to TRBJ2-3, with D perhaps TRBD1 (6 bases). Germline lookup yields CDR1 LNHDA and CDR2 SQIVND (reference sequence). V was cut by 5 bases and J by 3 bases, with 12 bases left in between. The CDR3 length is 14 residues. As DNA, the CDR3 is TGTGCCAGTAGTCCGGGACAACCAACAGATACGCAGTATTTT. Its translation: CASSPGQPTDTQYF.

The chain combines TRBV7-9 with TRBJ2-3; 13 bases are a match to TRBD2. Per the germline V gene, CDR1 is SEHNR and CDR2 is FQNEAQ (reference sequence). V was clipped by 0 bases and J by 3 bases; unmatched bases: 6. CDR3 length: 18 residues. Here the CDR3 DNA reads TGTGCCAGCAGCTTAGCCCCCGGACTAGCGGGAGCGACAGATACGCAGTATTTT. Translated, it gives CASSLAPGLAGATDTQYF. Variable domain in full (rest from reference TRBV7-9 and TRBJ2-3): DTGVSQNPRHKITKRGQNVTFRCDPISEHNRLYWYRQTLGQGPEFLTYFQNEAQLEKSRLLSDRFSAERPKGSFSTLEIQRTEQGDSAMYLCASSLAPGLAGATDTQYFGPGTRLTVL.

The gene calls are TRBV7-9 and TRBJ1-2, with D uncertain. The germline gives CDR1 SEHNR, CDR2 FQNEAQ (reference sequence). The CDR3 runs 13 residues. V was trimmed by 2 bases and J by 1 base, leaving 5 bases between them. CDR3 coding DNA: TGTGCCAGCAGCTTACAGGATAACTATGGCTACACCTTC. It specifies CASSLQDNYGYTF.

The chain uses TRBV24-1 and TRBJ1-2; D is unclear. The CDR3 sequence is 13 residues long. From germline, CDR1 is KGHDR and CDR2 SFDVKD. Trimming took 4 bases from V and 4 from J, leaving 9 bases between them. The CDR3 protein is CATSDGSVYGYTF. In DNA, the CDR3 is TGTGCCACCAGTGACGGCAGCGTCTATGGCTACACCTTC.

As DNA, the CDR3 is TGTGCCACCAGTGATTCGGCAGCGGGTAGCTCCTACAATGAGCAGTTCTTC. This sequence encodes CATSDSAAGSSYNEQFF. This sequence joins TRBV24-1 and TRBJ2-1; D is perhaps TRBD2 (6 bases). Germline assignment: CDR1 KGHDR and CDR2 SFDVKD. This CDR3 comprises 17 residues. V lost 2 bases and J lost 0, with 13 bases in between.

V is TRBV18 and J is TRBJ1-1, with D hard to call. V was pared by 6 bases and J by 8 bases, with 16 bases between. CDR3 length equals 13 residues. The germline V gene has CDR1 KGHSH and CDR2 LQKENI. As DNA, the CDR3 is TGTGCCAGCTCCACCAGAGGATCCGGGGAAGCTTTCTTT. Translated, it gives CASSTRGSGEAFF.

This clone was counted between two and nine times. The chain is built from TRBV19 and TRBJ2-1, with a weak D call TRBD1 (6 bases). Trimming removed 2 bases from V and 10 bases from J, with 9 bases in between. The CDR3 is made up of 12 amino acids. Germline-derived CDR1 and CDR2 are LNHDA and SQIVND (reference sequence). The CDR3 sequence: CASSILRGEQFF. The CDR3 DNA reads TGTGCCAGTAGTATATTGAGGGGGGAGCAGTTCTTC.

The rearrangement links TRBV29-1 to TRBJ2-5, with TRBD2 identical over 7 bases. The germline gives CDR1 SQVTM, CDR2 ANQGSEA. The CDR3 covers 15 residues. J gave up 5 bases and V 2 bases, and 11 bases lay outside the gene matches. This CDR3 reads CSVERLAEKFETQYF. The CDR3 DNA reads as TGCAGCGTTGAAAGGCTAGCGGAAAAGTTTGAGACCCAGTACTTC.

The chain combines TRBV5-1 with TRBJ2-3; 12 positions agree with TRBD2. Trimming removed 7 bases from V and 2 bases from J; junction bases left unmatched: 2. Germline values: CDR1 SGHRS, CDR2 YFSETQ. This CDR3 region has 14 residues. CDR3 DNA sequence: TGCGCCAGCGGACTAGCGGGATACACAGATACGCAGTATTTT. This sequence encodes CASGLAGYTDTQYF.

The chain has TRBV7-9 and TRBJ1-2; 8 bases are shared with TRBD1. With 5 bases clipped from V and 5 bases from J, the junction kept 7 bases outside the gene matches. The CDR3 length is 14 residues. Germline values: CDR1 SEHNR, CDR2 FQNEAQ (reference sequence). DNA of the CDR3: TGTGCCAGCAGCCCGGTGGGGACAGGTTATGGCTACACCTTC. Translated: CASSPVGTGYGYTF.

CDR3 DNA: TGTGCCAGCAGCACTAGCGGGAGTTGGTTTGGGGAGCTGTTTTTT. Protein sequence: CASSTSGSWFGELFF. The chain employs TRBV2 and TRBJ2-2; 11 bases are shared with TRBD2. Germline CDR1 is SNHLY and CDR2 is FYNNEI. The CDR3 is 15 amino acids. V dropped 6 bases and J dropped 8; count of bases not matched to a gene: 8.

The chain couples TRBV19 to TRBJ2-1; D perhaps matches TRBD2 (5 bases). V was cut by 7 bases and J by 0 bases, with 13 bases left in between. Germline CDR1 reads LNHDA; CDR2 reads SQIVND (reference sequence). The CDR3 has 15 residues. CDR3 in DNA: TGTGCCAGTAACCGGGGTACTAGCTCCTACAATGAGCAGTTCTTC. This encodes CASNRGTSSYNEQFF.

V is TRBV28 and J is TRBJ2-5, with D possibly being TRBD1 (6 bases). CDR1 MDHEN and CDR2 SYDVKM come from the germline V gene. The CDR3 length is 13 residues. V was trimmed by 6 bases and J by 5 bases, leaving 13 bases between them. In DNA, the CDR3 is TGTGCCAGCAGGCGGACAGTTCTTGAGACCCAGTACTTC. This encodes CASRRTVLETQYF.

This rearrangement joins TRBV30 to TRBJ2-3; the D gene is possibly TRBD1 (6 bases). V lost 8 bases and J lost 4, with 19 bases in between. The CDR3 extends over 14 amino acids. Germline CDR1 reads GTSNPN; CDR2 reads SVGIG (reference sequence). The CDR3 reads CARATGPSADTQYF. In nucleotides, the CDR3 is TGTGCCCGGGCGACAGGACCCTCGGCAGATACGCAGTATTTT.